This TCR beta chain was recovered during a study of shared clonotypes between healthy human individuals. The CDR3 totals 14 residues. Trimming stripped 4 bases from V and 6 bases from J, with 13 bases between. CDR1 and CDR2 from the germline V gene are SGHRS and YFSETQ. It was CD45RO-negative cells, positively selected for CCR7, that made up naive CD8 cells, with terminally differentiated effector memory CD45RA+ cells excluded. Repertoires were generated with immunoSEQ multiplex PCR, while TCRdb's copy carries only in-frame clones and drops some. The table records about 2.1 million clones, about 93% of them present only once.

This sequence joins TRBV5-1 and TRBJ1-4; D is possibly TRBD1 (5 bases). The receptor was isolated from a young man in good health. Some clones in this sample may be carry-over from other donors' samples. Material for sequencing was naive CD8+ T cells from PBMCs. The CDR3 DNA reads as TGCGCCAGCAGCCCAGGGCGGGGGGATGAAAAACTGTTTTTT. Translation gives CASSPGRGDEKLFF. Complete variable domain (other parts from reference TRBV5-1 and TRBJ1-4): KAGVTQTPRYLIKTRGQQVTLSCSPISGHRSVSWYQQTPGQGLQFLFEYFSETQRNKGNFPGRFSGRQFSNSRSEMNVSTLELGDSALYLCASSPGRGDEKLFFGSGTQLSVL.